This record looks at one T cell receptor (beta chain) sequence and its context. Deep-level assay runs were performed. Genomic DNA per cell subset filled all wells of several immunoSEQ plates. In the authors' workflow: Because ImmunoSEQ provided only junction sequences with no quality scores, the filtering differed. This table comes from immunoSEQ multiplex PCR, and its TCRdb copy is limited to in-frame clones, with some not included. V and J calls and clone size are those listed in that table; D and trimming were worked out from the DNA. The sample comprises millions of clones, roughly 96% of which are singletons, and 0.13% rests with the top ten. The data derive from a study of shared clonotypes between healthy human individuals. Germline V gene sequence: CDR1 MDHEN, CDR2 SYDVKM. V gave up 8 bases and J gave up 0 bases, with 9 bases separating them. CDR3 length equals 13 residues.

This TCR derives from a man aged 18 to 30 in good health. The sample was naive CD4+ T cells sorted from blood. Subset of the sample: CD45RA+ positively selected. The chain is built from TRBV28 and TRBJ2-3; D possibly corresponds to TRBD2 (5 bases). DNA of the CDR3: TGTGCCAGCGGGCGGGCTAGCACAGATACGCAGTATTTT. Translating it yields CASGRASTDTQYF.